Presented here are 10 T cell receptor beta chains from one specimen sequenced in a study of blood T cell repertoires in COVID-19. The repertoire was sequenced with immunoSEQ multiplex PCR; TCRdb's copy has only in-frame clones and lacks some. The sample lists roughly 320,000 clones; 65% to 90% were seen once. The sequencing sample was made of peripheral blood. These receptors were taken from a human donor in a cohort sampled during active COVID-19.

V and J are TRBV30 and TRBJ1-1; 7 bases align to TRBD1. CDR3 length equals 17 residues. Per the germline V gene, CDR1 is GTSNPN and CDR2 is SVGIG (reference sequence). J gave up 4 bases and V 5 bases, and 19 bases lay outside the gene matches. The chain's CDR3 is CAWPSKIQGRGGTEAFF. The CDR3 DNA is TGTGCCTGGCCCTCAAAGATACAGGGGCGAGGTGGCACTGAAGCTTTCTTT. Complete variable domain (other parts from reference TRBV30 and TRBJ1-1): SQTIHQWPATLVQPVGSPLSLECTVEGTSNPNLYWYRQAAGRGLQLLFYSVGIGQISSEVPQNLSASRPQDRQFILSSKKLLLSDSGFYLCAWPSKIQGRGGTEAFFGQGTRLTVV.

V usage is TRBV29-1 and J usage is TRBJ2-1; TRBD2 matches at 9 bases. CDR3 length: 13 amino acids. Trimming took 2 bases from V and 10 from J; bases not matched to a gene: 6. Germline CDR1 SQVTM, CDR2 ANQGSEA. Here the CDR3 reads CSVERGGAGEQFF. CDR3 DNA: TGCAGCGTTGAACGCGGGGGGGCCGGGGAGCAGTTCTTC.

The gene calls are TRBV4-2 and TRBJ2-1; D ambiguous. Trimming removed 4 bases from V and 7 bases from J, with 5 bases in between. From germline, CDR1 is LGHNA and CDR2 YNFKEQ. The CDR3 runs 11 residues. CDR3 residues: CASSRRNEQFF. DNA for the CDR3: TGTGCCAGCAGCCGCCGGAATGAGCAGTTCTTC.

The rearrangement links TRBV6-5 to TRBJ1-4; D perhaps matches TRBD1 (5 bases). Trimming shortened V by 9 bases and J by 8 bases, and 16 bases separated the two germline ends. The CDR3 consists of 13 residues. CDR1 and CDR2 from the germline V gene are MNHEY and SVGAGI. The CDR3 sequence: CASRDFPGEKLFF. DNA of the CDR3: TGTGCCAGTCGGGACTTCCCGGGGGAAAAACTGTTTTTT.

This clone was seen a single time. The V and J genes are TRBV6-5 and TRBJ2-3; no firm D call. CDR3 length: 14 residues. Germline V gene data show CDR1 as MNHEY and CDR2 as SVGAGI. The V and J ends lost 6 bases and 0 bases respectively, with 10 bases between them. The CDR3 nucleotides are TGTGCCAGCAGAGAGTTAGCTAGCACAGATACGCAGTATTTT. Its protein is CASRELASTDTQYF.

This clone was detected only once. V is TRBV6-5 and J is TRBJ2-7; D is ambiguous. This CDR3 spans 14 amino acids. Germline-derived CDR1 and CDR2 are MNHEY and SVGAGI. V gave up 0 bases and J gave up 3 bases, with 9 bases separating them. The DNA of the CDR3 is TGTGCCAGCAGTTACTCAGTTGGCCGCTACGAGCAGTACTTC. Translation: CASSYSVGRYEQYF.

The chain uses TRBV6-5 and TRBJ1-5; a possible D gene is TRBD1 (5 bases). CDR1 is MNHEY and CDR2 is SVGAGI in the germline V gene. Trimming took off 7 bases at V and 7 bases at J, with 17 bases between the two ends. The CDR3 is 14 amino acids. This chain's CDR3 is CASTLGGTGQPQHF. CDR3 coding DNA: TGTGCCAGCACCCTGGGAGGGACCGGACAGCCCCAGCATTTT.

This chain joins TRBV3-1 (or the pseudogene TRBV3-2) and TRBJ2-3; D possibly corresponds to TRBD2 (6 bases). The CDR3 has 14 amino acids. CDR1 is LGHDT and CDR2 is YNNKEL in the germline V gene (reference sequence). Trimming took 4 bases from V and 1 from J, leaving 9 bases between them. The DNA for the CDR3 is TGTGCCAGCAGCCCTGTAGCGGGCACAGATACGCAGTATTTT. It yields the protein CASSPVAGTDTQYF.

The chain has TRBV5-1 and TRBJ1-2; 9 bases match TRBD1. The CDR3 consists of 16 residues. Trimming cost V 4 bases and J 5 bases; bases outside gene matches: 12. CDR1 and CDR2 (germline): SGHRS, YFSETQ. CDR3 in DNA: TGCGCCAGCAGCCCTAAGCCCACAGGGGGCGGATATGGCTACACCTTC. This sequence encodes CASSPKPTGGGYGYTF. Filled out from reference TRBV5-1 and TRBJ1-2, the complete variable domain reads KAGVTQTPRYLIKTRGQQVTLSCSPISGHRSVSWYQQTPGQGLQFLFEYFSETQRNKGNFPGRFSGRQFSNSRSEMNVSTLELGDSALYLCASSPKPTGGGYGYTFGSGTRLTVV.

This chain uses TRBV6-5 with TRBJ1-5; D possibly corresponds to TRBD1 (6 bases). CDR1 and CDR2 (germline): MNHEY, SVGAGI. The CDR3 contains 15 residues. V was trimmed by 5 bases and J by 5 bases, leaving 16 bases between them. The CDR3 sequence: CASSRTVRDHQPQHF. In DNA form, the CDR3 reads TGTGCCAGCAGTCGGACAGTTCGAGACCATCAGCCCCAGCATTTT.